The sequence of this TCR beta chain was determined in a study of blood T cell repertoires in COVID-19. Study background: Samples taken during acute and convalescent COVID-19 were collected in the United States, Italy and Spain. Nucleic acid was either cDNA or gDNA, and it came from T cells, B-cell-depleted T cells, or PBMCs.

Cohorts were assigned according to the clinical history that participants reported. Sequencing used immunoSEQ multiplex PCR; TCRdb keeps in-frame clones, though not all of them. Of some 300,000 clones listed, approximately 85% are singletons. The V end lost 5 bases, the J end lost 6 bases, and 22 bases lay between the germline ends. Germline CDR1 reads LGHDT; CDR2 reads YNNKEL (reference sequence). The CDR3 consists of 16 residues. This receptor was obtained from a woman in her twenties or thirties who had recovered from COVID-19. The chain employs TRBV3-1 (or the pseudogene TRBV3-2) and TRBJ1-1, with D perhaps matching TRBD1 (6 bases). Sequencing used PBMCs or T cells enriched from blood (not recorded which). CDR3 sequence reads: CASSFRGQPERPEAFF. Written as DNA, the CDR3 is TGTGCCAGCAGCTTTCGAGGACAGCCCGAACGACCTGAAGCTTTCTTT.